The present entry profiles one TCR beta chain with its context. This clonotype was seen a handful of times. The antigen it recognizes is unknown. The record has no base qualities; no much larger clone is one base away. Libraries of naive CD8 T cells were generated from around 20,000 to 1,000,000 sorted cells, with 10%, 30% or 50% of the purified RNA used. On a BD FACSAria II, naive CD8 T cells were FACS-sorted as CD8+CD4-CCR7+CD45RA+ and collected into RLT Plus buffer. To test detection sensitivity, Jurkat RNA equivalent to roughly eleven TCR copies was spiked into samples of roughly 20,000-1,100,000 naive CD8 T cells. Enrichment of CD8 T cells was done with RosetteSep CD8+ T Cell Enrichment Cocktail plus Ficoll-Paque, and ACK red cell lysis came afterward. Library preparation was by PCR. Sequenced using an Illumina HiSeq 4000. Bulk TCR libraries were made following a previously described method, with the TCR primers given in Table S5. The Qiagen AllPrep DNA/RNA kit was used to purify total RNA. Before any analysis, reads coming from multiple sequencing runs of the same library were combined into one pool. The original methods were these. Reads were retained only if an exact TCR constant sequence was present, and the retained reads were trimmed to 150 nt and grouped according to their 12-nt molecular barcodes. Within each barcode group, reads were sub-clustered at a 15% Levenshtein threshold, and quality-weighted consensus sequences were built per RNA molecule. Non-functional sequences were discarded, and so were lower-count sequences lying one edit away from another sequence. On the basis of fitting two negative binomial distributions, barcode sub-clusters with fewer than 20% of the maximum read count were discarded. Using fastp trimming at Q25 and MiXCR clonotype assembly, TCRdb reanalyzed the public sequencing data and kept in-frame beta chains. Each entry is one CDR3 protein sequence, shown with its most common DNA and genes. Clone size and V and J calls follow TCRdb, not the original study. Counted in this sample were just under 650,000 distinct CDR3 sequences; just under 20% of them appeared once. The top ten constitute roughly 0.9% of the sample.

The sample originates from a study of molecular identifiers for immune sequencing clone quantification listed by TCRdb under 2018. Notes on the research overall: For a replicate experiment, RNA from around 20,000 or 100,000 naive CD8 T cells was divided into five aliquots, and four of the five aliquots were sequenced. The study was a methods study using CD8 T cells to benchmark molecular-identifier clustering-based TCR repertoire sequencing (MIDCIRS) and TCR RNA copy counting.

The CDR3, cysteine through phenylalanine, is 15 amino acids long. The kept DNA is CDR3 alone, 45 bases in frame from the first base. Germline trimming: 4 bases from V, 6 bases from J; junction bases outside gene matches: 6. Sequences MGHRA (CDR1) and YSYEKL (CDR2) are obtained from the germline V gene. What the work shows at the level of the full study, not this receptor alone: The naive libraries included spiked-in Jurkat TCR RNA (about nine copies' worth), and this Jurkat TCR RNA is not part of the donor repertoire. A single cell's worth of spiked-in Jurkat TCR RNA was reported detectable even among 850,000 to 1,000,000 naive CD8 T cells. Modeling indicated around 3 TCR RNA copies recovered per cell, compared with approximately 10 by digital PCR, which implies a capture efficiency of around 30%. Identical TCR molecules sharing a barcode could cause highly expanded clone sizes to be underestimated. In CMV-specific effector cells, clones with more than 20 RNA copies contained over 98% of molecules, whereas in naive cells such clones contained under 1% of molecules. When barcode sub-clustering was omitted, TCR diversity was inflated by chimeric consensus sequences, with chimeras reaching as high as 47%.

This clonotype was sampled from a human donor in good health. Some libraries in this study had Jurkat cell RNA spiked in. Rearrangement joined TRBV4-1 to TRBJ2-2, with 9 middle bases fitting TRBD1. The sample taken for sequencing was naive CD8+ T cells from blood, with Jurkat cell RNA spiked in. The cell subset or site label corresponds to: FACS-sorted CD8+CD4-CCR7+CD45RA+ naive T cells. CDR3 reads: CASSLGQGGPGELFF. In nucleotide form, the sequence is TGCGCCAGCAGCCTGGGACAGGGCGGCCCCGGGGAGCTGTTTTTT.